This T cell receptor (beta chain) derives from a study of early T cells in non-severe SARS-CoV-2 infection. TCRdb ran MiXCR on the 5' RACE reads and lists one entry per CDR3 protein. This sample has 45,000 to 65,000 distinct CDR3 sequences, with approximately 10% found just once. V lost 10 bases and J lost 5; bases outside the gene matches: 11. Per the germline V gene, CDR1 is SNHLY and CDR2 is FYNNEI. This CDR3 spans 16 amino acids. V is TRBV2 and J is TRBJ2-2, with TRBD2 matching over 12 bases. The origin of this receptor is an adult who was a healthcare worker with PCR-confirmed SARS-CoV-2 infection or an uninfected control (not recorded which). The source material was whole blood. The CDR3 reads CAKRTSGTGETGELFF. CDR3 DNA sequence: TGTGCCAAGAGGACTAGCGGGACTGGAGAGACCGGGGAGCTGTTTTTT.